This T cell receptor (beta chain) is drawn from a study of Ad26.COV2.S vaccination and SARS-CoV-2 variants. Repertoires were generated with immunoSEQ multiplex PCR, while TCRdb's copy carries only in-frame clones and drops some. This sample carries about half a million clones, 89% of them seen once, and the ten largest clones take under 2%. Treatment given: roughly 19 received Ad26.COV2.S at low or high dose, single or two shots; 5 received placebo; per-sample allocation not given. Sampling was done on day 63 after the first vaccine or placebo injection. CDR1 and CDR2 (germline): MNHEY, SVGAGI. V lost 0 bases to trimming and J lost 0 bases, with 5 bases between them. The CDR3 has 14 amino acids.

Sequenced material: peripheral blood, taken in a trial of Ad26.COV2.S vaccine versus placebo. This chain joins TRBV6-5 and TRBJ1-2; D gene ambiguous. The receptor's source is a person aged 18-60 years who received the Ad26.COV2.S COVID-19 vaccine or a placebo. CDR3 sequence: CASSYSGANYGYTF. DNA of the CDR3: TGTGCCAGCAGTTACTCTGGAGCTAACTATGGCTACACCTTC.